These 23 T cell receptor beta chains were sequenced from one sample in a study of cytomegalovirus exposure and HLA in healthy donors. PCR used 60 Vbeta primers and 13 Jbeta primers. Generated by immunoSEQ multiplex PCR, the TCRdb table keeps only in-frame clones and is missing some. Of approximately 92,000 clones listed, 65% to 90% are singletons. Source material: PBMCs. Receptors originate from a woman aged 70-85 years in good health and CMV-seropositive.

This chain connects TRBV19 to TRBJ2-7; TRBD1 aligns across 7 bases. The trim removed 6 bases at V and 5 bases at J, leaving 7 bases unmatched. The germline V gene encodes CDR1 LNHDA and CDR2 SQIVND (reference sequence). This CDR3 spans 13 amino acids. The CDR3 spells CASRPGQRHEQYF. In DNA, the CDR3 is TGTGCCAGTAGACCGGGACAGCGCCACGAGCAGTACTTC.

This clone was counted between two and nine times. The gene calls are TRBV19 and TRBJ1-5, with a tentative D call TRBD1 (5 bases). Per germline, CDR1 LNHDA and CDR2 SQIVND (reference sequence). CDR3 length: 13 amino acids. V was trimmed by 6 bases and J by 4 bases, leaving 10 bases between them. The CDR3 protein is CASRGGGNQPQHF. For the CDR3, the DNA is TGTGCCAGTAGGGGGGGAGGGAATCAGCCCCAGCATTTT.

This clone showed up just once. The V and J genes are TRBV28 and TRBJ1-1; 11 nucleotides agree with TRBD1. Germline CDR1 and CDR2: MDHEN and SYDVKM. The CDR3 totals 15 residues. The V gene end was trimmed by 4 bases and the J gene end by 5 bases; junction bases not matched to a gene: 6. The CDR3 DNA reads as TGTGCCAGCAGTTCCCTTGGGACAGGGGGAACTGAAGCTTTCTTT. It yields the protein CASSSLGTGGTEAFF.

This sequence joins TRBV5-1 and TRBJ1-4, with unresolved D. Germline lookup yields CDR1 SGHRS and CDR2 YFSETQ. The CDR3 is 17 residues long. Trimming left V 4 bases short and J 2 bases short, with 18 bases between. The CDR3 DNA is TGCGCCAGCAGCCCCATTGGAGGCGTTAGCACTAATGAAAAACTGTTTTTT. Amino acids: CASSPIGGVSTNEKLFF.

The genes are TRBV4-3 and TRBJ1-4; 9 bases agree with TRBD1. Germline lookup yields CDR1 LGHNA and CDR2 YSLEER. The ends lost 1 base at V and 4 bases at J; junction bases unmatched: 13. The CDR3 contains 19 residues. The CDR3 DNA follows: TGCGCCAGCAGCCAAGCCCCAGACAGGGGGATCGGTGGTAATGAAAAACTGTTTTTT. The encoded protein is CASSQAPDRGIGGNEKLFF.

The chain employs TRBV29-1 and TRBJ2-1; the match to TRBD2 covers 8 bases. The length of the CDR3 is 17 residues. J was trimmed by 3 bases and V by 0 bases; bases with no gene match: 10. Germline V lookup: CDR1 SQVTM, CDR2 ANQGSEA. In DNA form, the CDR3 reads TGCAGCGTTGAAGAGATGGCAGCGGGGGTGGGCTACAATGAGCAGTTCTTC. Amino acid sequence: CSVEEMAAGVGYNEQFF.

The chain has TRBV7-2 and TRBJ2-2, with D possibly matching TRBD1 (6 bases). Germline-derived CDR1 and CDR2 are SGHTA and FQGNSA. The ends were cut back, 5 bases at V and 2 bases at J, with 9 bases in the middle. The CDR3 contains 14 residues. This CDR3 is CASSPQGNTGELFF. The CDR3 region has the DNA TGTGCCAGCAGCCCACAGGGAAACACCGGGGAGCTGTTTTTT.

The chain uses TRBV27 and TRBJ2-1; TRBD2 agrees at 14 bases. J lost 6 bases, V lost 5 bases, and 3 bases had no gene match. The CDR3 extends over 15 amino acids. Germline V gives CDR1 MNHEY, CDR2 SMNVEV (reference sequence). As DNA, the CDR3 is TGTGCCAGCAGTCCCGGGACTAGCGGGAGCAATGAGCAGTTCTTC. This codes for CASSPGTSGSNEQFF.

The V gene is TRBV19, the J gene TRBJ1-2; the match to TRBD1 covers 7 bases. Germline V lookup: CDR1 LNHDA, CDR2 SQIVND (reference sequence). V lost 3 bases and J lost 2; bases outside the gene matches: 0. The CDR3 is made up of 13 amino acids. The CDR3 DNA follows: TGTGCCAGTAGTATGGGACAGAACTATGGCTACACCTTC. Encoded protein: CASSMGQNYGYTF.

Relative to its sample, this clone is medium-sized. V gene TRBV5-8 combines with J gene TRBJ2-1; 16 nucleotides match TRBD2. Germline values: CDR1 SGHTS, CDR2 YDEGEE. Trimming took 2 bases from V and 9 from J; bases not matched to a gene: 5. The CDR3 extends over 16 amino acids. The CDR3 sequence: CASSLGTSGRGSEQFF. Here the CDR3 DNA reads TGTGCCAGCAGCTTAGGGACTAGCGGGAGGGGGAGTGAGCAGTTCTTC.

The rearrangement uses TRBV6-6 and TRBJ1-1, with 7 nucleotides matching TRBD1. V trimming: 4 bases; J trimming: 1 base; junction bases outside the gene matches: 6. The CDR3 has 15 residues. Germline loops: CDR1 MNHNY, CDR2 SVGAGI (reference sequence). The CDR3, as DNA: TGTGCCAGCAGTTGGATGACAGGGAGGAACACTGAAGCTTTCTTT. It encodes CASSWMTGRNTEAFF.

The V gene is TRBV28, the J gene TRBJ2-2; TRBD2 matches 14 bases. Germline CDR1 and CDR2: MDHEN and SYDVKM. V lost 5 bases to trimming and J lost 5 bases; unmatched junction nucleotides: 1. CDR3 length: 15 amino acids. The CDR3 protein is CASSRTSGRTGELFF. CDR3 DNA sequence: TGTGCCAGCAGTCGGACTAGCGGGAGGACCGGGGAGCTGTTTTTT. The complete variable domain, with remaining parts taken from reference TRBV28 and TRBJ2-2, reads DVKVTQSSRYLVKRTGEKVFLECVQDMDHENMFWYRQDPGLGLRLIYFSYDVKMKEKGDIPEGYSVSREKKERFSLILESASTNQTSMYLCASSRTSGRTGELFFGEGSRLTVL.

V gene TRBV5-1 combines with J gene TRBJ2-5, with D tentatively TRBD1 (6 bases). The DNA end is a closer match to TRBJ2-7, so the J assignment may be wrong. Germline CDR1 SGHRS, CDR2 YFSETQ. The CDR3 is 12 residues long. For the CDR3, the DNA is TGCGCCAGCACAGGGGCTTTCTACGAGCAGTACTTC. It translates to CASTGAFYEQYF.

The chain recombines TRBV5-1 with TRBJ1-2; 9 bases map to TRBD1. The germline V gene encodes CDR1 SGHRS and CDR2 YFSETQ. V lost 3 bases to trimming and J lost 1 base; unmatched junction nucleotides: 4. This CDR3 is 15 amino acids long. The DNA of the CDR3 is TGCGCCAGCAGCTCGGGACAGGGTGGTAACTATGGCTACACCTTC. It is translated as CASSSGQGGNYGYTF.

CDR3 loop: CASSIKGEYSNQPQHF. The CDR3 coding sequence is TGTGCCAGTAGTATAAAGGGGGAGTATAGCAATCAGCCCCAGCATTTT. The chain joins TRBV19 to TRBJ1-5, with a tentative D call TRBD1 (6 bases). Between the trimmed V and J ends, which lost 2 bases and 0 bases, there was a span of 11 bases. The V gene's germline CDR1 is LNHDA and CDR2 SQIVND (reference sequence). There are 16 residues in the CDR3.

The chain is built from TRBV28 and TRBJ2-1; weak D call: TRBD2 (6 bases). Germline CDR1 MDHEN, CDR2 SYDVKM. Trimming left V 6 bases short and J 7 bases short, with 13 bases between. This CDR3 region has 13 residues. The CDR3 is CASSPGGWNEQFF. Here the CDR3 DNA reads TGTGCCAGCAGCCCCGGGGGTTGGAATGAGCAGTTCTTC.

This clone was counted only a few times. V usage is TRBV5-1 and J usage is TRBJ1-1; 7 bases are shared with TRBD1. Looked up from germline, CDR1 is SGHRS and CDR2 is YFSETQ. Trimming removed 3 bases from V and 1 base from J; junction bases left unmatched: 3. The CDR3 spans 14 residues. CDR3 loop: CASSWGQRNTEAFF. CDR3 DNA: TGCGCCAGCAGCTGGGGACAGAGGAACACTGAAGCTTTCTTT.

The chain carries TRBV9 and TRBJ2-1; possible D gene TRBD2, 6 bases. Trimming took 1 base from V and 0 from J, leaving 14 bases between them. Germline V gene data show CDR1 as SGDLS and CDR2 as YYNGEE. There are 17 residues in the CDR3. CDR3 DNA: TGTGCCAGCAGCGTAACGCCTAATAGCGGCTCCTACAATGAGCAGTTCTTC. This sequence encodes CASSVTPNSGSYNEQFF. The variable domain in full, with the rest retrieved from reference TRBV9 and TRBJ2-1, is DSGVTQTPKHLITATGQRVTLRCSPRSGDLSVYWYQQSLDQGLQFLIQYYNGEERAKGNILERFSAQQFPDLHSELNLSSLELGDSALYFCASSVTPNSGSYNEQFFGPGTRLTVL.

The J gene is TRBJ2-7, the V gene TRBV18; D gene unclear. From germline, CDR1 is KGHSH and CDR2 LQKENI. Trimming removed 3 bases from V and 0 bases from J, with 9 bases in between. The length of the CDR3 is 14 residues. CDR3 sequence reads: CASSPLPSSYEQYF. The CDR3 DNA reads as TGTGCCAGCTCACCGCTGCCCAGCTCCTACGAGCAGTACTTC.

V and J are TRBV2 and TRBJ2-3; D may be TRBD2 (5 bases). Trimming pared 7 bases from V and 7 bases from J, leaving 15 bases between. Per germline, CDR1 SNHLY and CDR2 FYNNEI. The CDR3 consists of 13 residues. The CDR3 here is CASTDSVRNTQYF. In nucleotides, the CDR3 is TGTGCCAGCACTGATAGCGTTCGGAATACGCAGTATTTT.

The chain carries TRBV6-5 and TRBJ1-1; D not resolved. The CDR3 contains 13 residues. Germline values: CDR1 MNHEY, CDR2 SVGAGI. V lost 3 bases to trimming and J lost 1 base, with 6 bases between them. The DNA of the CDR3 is TGTGCCAGCAGTTATACAGCGAACACTGAAGCTTTCTTT. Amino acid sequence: CASSYTANTEAFF.

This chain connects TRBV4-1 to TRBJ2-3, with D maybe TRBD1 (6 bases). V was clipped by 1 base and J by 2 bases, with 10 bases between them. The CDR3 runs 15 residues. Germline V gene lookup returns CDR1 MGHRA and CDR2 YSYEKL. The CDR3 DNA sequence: TGCGCCAGCAGCCAAGCCGGGACACTCACAGATACGCAGTATTTT. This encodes CASSQAGTLTDTQYF.

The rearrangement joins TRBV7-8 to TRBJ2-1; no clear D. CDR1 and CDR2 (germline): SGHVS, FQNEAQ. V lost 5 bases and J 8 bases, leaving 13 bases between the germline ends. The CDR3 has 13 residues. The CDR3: CASSLDLSDEQFF. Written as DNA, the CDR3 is TGTGCCAGCAGCCTTGATCTGAGCGATGAGCAGTTCTTC.